This T cell receptor (beta chain) was recorded in a study of blood T cell repertoires in COVID-19. Study-wide context: Samples representing acute and convalescent COVID-19 were sourced from the United States, Italy and Spain. T cells, B-cell-depleted T cells, or PBMCs provided the cDNA or gDNA that served as material.

Clones were sequenced by immunoSEQ multiplex PCR, and TCRdb holds only the in-frame ones, with some missing. Of approximately 460,000 clones in the sample, approximately 92% were seen once. V lost 1 base and J lost 0, with 13 bases in between. The CDR3 totals 17 residues. Per the germline V gene, CDR1 is SGHAT and CDR2 is FQNNGV. Enrollment of patients from Seattle took place during active infection, with longitudinal follow-up. Sequencing was done on a sample of peripheral blood. The chain joins TRBV11-2 to TRBJ1-5, with D perhaps matching TRBD1 (5 bases). This receptor was identified in a young man with COVID-19, enrolled during active disease. In DNA form, the CDR3 reads TGTGCCAGCAGCTTAGGTGGGGCAGCTTATAGCAATCAGCCCCAGCATTTT. Translating it yields CASSLGGAAYSNQPQHF.